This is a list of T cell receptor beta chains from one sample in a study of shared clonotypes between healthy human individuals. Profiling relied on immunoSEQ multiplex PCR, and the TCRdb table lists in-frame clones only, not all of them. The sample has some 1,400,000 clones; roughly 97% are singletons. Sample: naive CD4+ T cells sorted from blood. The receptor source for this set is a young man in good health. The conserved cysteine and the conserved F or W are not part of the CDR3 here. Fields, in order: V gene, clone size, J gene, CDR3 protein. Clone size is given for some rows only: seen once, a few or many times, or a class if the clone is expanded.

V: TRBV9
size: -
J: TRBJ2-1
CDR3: ASSDAQGQYNEQF

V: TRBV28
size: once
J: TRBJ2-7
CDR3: ASSPGTIDYEQY

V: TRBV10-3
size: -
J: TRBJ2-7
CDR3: AITAGGSTITGEQY

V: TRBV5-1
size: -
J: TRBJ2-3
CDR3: ASSTDGFPSTDTQY

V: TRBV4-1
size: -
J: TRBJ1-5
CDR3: ASSPGQNNQPQH

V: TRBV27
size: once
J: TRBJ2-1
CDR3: ATSGTFFSYNEQF

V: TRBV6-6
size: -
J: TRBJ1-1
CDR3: ASGQGTTEAF

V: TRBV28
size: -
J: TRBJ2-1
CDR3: ASSRLLGAGVNEQF

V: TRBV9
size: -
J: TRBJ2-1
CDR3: ASSAGDPGVGNEQF

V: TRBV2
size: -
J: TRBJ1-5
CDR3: ASRKGRSNQPQH

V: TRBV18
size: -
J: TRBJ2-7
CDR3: ASSPRTFTEQY

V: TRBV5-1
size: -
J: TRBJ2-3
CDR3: ASSLVLGGSTDTQY

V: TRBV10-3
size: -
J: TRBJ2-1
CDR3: AISDGGLAGGAEQF

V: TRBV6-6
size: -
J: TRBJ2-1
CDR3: ASRGQGAYEQF

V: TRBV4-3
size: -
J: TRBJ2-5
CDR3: ASSPGSNETQY

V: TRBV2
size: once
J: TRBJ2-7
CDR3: ASSDGSSYEQY

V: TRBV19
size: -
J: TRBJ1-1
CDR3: ASSRQGLDTEAF

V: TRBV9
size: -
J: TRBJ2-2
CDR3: ASSVGLNAGSRTGELF

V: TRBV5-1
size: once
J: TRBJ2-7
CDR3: ASSSAQGHPYEQY

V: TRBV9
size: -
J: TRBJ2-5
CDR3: ASSPGSGRAGETQY

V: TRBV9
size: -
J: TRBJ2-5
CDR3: ASSVALGETQY

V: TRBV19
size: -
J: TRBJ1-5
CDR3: ASFKGGRNQPQH

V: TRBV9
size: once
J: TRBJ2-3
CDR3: ASSGYGGTPGTDTQY

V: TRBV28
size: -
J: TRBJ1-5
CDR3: ATRQGASGNQPQH

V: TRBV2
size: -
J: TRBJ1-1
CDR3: ASRAGHTEAF

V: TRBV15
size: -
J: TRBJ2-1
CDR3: ATSRGTYNEQF

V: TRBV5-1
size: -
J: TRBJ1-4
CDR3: ASRVTGSEKLF

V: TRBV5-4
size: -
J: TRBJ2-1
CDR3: ASSLALAEQF

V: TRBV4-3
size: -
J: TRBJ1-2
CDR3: ASSQGEGLDYGYT

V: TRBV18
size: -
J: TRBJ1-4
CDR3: ASSPGQGSGDTTNEKLF

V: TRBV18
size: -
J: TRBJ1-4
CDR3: ASSPFVQGATNEKLF

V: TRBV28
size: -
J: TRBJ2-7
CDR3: ASTLNWGPYEQY

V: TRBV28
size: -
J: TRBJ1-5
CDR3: ASSPPGQGIGQPQH

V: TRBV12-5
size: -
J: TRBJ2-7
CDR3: ASGLEQGTEQY

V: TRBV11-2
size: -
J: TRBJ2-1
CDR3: ASSLGRLAGMGEQF

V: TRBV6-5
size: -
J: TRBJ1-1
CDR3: ASRRGPEAF

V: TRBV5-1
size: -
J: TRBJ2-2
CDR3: ASSFGDSTGELF

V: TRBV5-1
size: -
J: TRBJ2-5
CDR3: ASRVGGVPQETQY

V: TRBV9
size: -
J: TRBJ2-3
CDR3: ASGPSGGDTQY

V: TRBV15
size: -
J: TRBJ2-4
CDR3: ATSSPFSPGTEKNIQY

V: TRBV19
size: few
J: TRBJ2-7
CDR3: ASSTSRYEQY

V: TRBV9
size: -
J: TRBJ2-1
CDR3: ASSVEWRGLEQF

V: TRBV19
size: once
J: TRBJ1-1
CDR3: ASSIAGFRTEAF

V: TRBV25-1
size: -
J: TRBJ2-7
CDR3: ASSKPDSYEQY

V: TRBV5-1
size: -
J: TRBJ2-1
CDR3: ASSLLDSAYNEQF